This passage covers 25 T cell receptor beta chains from one sample sequenced in a study of STAT3 mutations in large granular lymphocyte leukemia. Broader study findings: Every T-LGLL patient had at least one immunodominant TCRbeta clonotype.

These receptors have no known antigen. The repertoire was sequenced with immunoSEQ multiplex PCR; TCRdb's copy has only in-frame clones and lacks some. The sample carries 5,500 to 7,500 clones, just under 35% recorded once. The sequenced material came from peripheral blood mononuclear cells. Receptors were obtained from a woman aged 40 to 50 with T-cell large granular lymphocyte leukemia. Some clones in this sample may be carry-over from other donors' samples.

This chain connects TRBV7-9 to TRBJ1-5, with TRBD1 identical over 10 bases. Germline loops: CDR1 SEHNR, CDR2 FQNEAQ (reference sequence). J gave up 2 bases and V 3 bases, and 4 bases lay outside the gene matches. The CDR3 is 16 residues long. CDR3 sequence (DNA): TGTGCCAGCAGCTTGTCCGGGACAGGGGGCAATCAGCCCCAGCATTTT. This sequence encodes CASSLSGTGGNQPQHF. Together with reference TRBV7-9 and TRBJ1-5, the CDR3 gives the full variable domain: DTGVSQNPRHKITKRGQNVTFRCDPISEHNRLYWYRQTLGQGPEFLTYFQNEAQLEKSRLLSDRFSAERPKGSFSTLEIQRTEQGDSAMYLCASSLSGTGGNQPQHFGDGTRLSIL.

This clone was detected only a few times. J is TRBJ2-1 and V is TRBV18; weak D call: TRBD2 (6 bases). Germline CDR1 reads KGHSH; CDR2 reads LQKENI. V dropped 0 bases and J dropped 13 bases, with 19 bases sitting between them. The CDR3 is 15 amino acids. The CDR3 DNA follows: TGTGCCAGCTCACCACCGGAGATTAGCGGACTCGGCCAGTTCTTC. Its translation is CASSPPEISGLGQFF.

A few counts support this clone. The chain uses TRBV6-5 and TRBJ1-2; 9 bases map to TRBD1. V gave up 2 bases and J gave up 6 bases; unmatched junction bases: 10. CDR1 is MNHEY, CDR2 SVGAGI, per germline. CDR3 size: 16 residues. CDR3 coding DNA: TGTGCCAGCAGTTACGGGGGTACACAGGGGGCCCATGGCTACACCTTC. Residues: CASSYGGTQGAHGYTF.

This clone was observed a few times. The chain combines TRBV7-2 with TRBJ2-1; 7 nucleotides agree with TRBD1. The V segment lost 6 bases and the J segment 4 bases; nucleotides outside the gene matches: 9. The germline gives CDR1 SGHTA, CDR2 FQGNSA. This CDR3 contains 15 residues. The DNA for the CDR3 is TGTGCCAGCAGTCCGACAGGGCCCCCTTACAATGAGCAGTTCTTC. This translates into CASSPTGPPYNEQFF.

This sequence joins TRBV7-9 and TRBJ2-1; 12 bases agree with TRBD2. Losses at the gene ends were 3 bases for V and 9 bases for J; bases not matched to a gene: 6. This CDR3 is 15 amino acids long. The germline V gene has CDR1 SEHNR and CDR2 FQNEAQ (reference sequence). CDR3 coding DNA: TGTGCCAGCAGCTTTCTAGCGGGGGGGCCAGGTGAGCAGTTCTTC. Its translation is CASSFLAGGPGEQFF.

This clone came up a few times. The gene calls are TRBV28 and TRBJ1-5; tentative D call: TRBD1 (5 bases). The CDR3 runs to 14 residues. Trimming removed 2 bases at V and 6 bases at J, with 11 bases between. The germline V gene encodes CDR1 MDHEN and CDR2 SYDVKM. The CDR3 nucleotides are TGTGCCAGCAGTTTAGGAGGGGCAGGTCAGCCCCAGCATTTT. Translated: CASSLGGAGQPQHF.

V is TRBV2 and J is TRBJ2-3; tentatively, D is TRBD2 (6 bases). Germline CDR1 and CDR2: SNHLY and FYNNEI. Trimming removed 5 bases at V and 6 bases at J, with 12 bases between. The CDR3 sequence is 13 residues long. The CDR3, as DNA: TGTGCCAGCAGTCAGGAGGGAAAGGATACGCAGTATTTT. Protein product: CASSQEGKDTQYF.

In its sample, this clone was seen a few times. The gene calls are TRBV9 and TRBJ2-7; no firm D call. Trimming shortened V by 4 bases and J by 4 bases, and 15 bases separated the two germline ends. Looked up from germline, CDR1 is SGDLS and CDR2 is YYNGEE. This CDR3 is built from 14 residues. CDR3 DNA: TGTGCCAGCAGCCCCCGGACCCTTTCGTACGAGCAGTACTTC. The encoded protein is CASSPRTLSYEQYF.

This chain connects TRBV6-6 to TRBJ1-5; possible D gene TRBD1, 5 bases. Germline lookup yields CDR1 MNHNY and CDR2 SVGAGI (reference sequence). The CDR3 is made up of 16 amino acids. Trimming took off 4 bases at V and 1 base at J, with 14 bases between the two ends. CDR3 nucleotides: TGTGCCAGCAGTTTCGTACGCAGGGCGAGCAATCAGCCCCAGCATTTT. It codes for CASSFVRRASNQPQHF.

This CDR3 reads CASSLGQSYEQYF. CDR3 nucleotide sequence: TGTGCCAGCAGCTTGGGTCAATCCTACGAGCAGTACTTC. The V gene is TRBV5-6, the J gene TRBJ2-7; D remains unclear. This CDR3 has 13 residues. Germline CDR1 is SGHDT and CDR2 is YYEEEE. Trimming removed 0 bases at V and 1 base at J, with 5 bases between.

The chain couples TRBV18 to TRBJ1-4; D might be TRBD1 (5 bases). The CDR3 sequence is 14 residues long. Trimming left V 3 bases short and J 7 bases short, with 12 bases between. The V gene's germline CDR1 is KGHSH and CDR2 LQKENI. The CDR3 bases are TGTGCCAGCTCACCCCTCTCCCAGGGTGAAAAACTGTTTTTT. It specifies CASSPLSQGEKLFF.

The CDR3: CASSLGGEETQYF. DNA of the CDR3: TGTGCCAGCAGCTTAGGGGGGGAAGAGACCCAGTACTTC. This chain joins TRBV13 and TRBJ2-5; D is tentatively TRBD1 or TRBD2 (5 bases each). Trimming removed 0 bases at V and 3 bases at J, with 5 bases between. This CDR3 is built from 13 residues. Germline lookup yields CDR1 PRHDT and CDR2 FYEKMQ (reference sequence).

This clone turned up a few times. The chain couples TRBV7-2 to TRBJ2-7; 9 positions agree with TRBD2. Losses at the gene ends were 5 bases for V and 0 bases for J; bases not matched to a gene: 5. The length of the CDR3 is 15 residues. Per germline, CDR1 SGHTA and CDR2 FQGNSA. CDR3 DNA sequence: TGTGCCAGCAGCCCGACTAGCGGAAGCTCCTACGAGCAGTACTTC. It yields the protein CASSPTSGSSYEQYF.

This clone has only a few counts. The rearrangement links TRBV6-6 to TRBJ2-7, with a weak D call TRBD2 (5 bases). The CDR3 is 14 amino acids. The germline V and J ends were trimmed by 2 bases and 3 bases, with 11 bases remaining between them. Germline CDR1 MNHNY, CDR2 SVGAGI (reference sequence). CDR3: CASSYAGRNYEQYF. CDR3 sequence (DNA): TGTGCCAGCAGTTACGCGGGCCGCAACTACGAGCAGTACTTC.

V is TRBV7-9 and J is TRBJ1-1, with D perhaps TRBD1 (5 bases). From germline, CDR1 is SEHNR and CDR2 FQNEAQ (reference sequence). V was trimmed by 6 bases and J by 8 bases, leaving 7 bases between them. The CDR3 has 10 residues. CDR3 DNA: TGTGCCAGCAGTGACAGCGAAGCTTTCTTT. Translated: CASSDSEAFF.

This clone was recorded a few times. The chain joins TRBV6-6 to TRBJ1-4; D gene ambiguous. Trimming stripped 5 bases from V and 6 bases from J, with 16 bases between. The length of the CDR3 is 15 residues. Per germline, CDR1 MNHNY and CDR2 SVGAGI (reference sequence). DNA for the CDR3: TGTGCCAGCAGTGGCTGGACGGTTGGCGATGAAAAACTGTTTTTT. Its translation is CASSGWTVGDEKLFF.

V usage is TRBV7-2 and J usage is TRBJ1-1; D remains ambiguous. This CDR3 region has 15 residues. Trimming removed 1 base from V and 3 bases from J, with 12 bases in between. Germline V gene data show CDR1 as SGHTA and CDR2 as FQGNSA. The CDR3 loop is CASSLEGSWYTEAFF. The CDR3 DNA reads as TGTGCCAGCAGCTTAGAAGGGAGTTGGTACACTGAAGCTTTCTTT.

The chain uses TRBV9 and TRBJ1-2, with 7 bases matching TRBD1. V lost 5 bases, J lost 2 bases, and 6 bases stayed unmatched. Germline CDR1 and CDR2: SGDLS and YYNGEE. The CDR3 covers 14 residues. DNA for the CDR3: TGTGCCAGCAGAGGGGGACAGATAAACTATGGCTACACCTTC. It specifies CASRGGQINYGYTF.

V and J are TRBV7-4 and TRBJ2-1; TRBD2 matches at 8 bases. V lost 6 bases to trimming and J lost 9 bases; unmatched junction nucleotides: 10. This CDR3 is 14 amino acids long. The V gene's germline CDR1 is SGHVT and CDR2 SQSDAQ. CDR3 residues: CASSLAGLGSEQFF. DNA for the CDR3: TGTGCCAGCAGTCTAGCGGGCTTGGGGTCTGAGCAGTTCTTC. The full variable domain, completed using reference TRBV7-4 and TRBJ2-1, is GAGVSQSPRYKVAKRGRDVALRCDSISGHVTLYWYRQTLGQGSEVLTYSQSDAQRDKSGRPSGRFSAERPERSVSTLKIQRTEQGDSAVYLCASSLAGLGSEQFFGPGTRLTVL.

The V gene is TRBV30, the J gene TRBJ1-1, with no clear D. The germline V and J ends were trimmed by 2 bases and 7 bases, with 5 bases remaining between them. Germline V gene lookup returns CDR1 GTSNPN and CDR2 SVGIG (reference sequence). There are 10 residues in the CDR3. The DNA of the CDR3 is TGTGCCTGGAGTAGCATTGAAGCTTTCTTT. Translating gives CAWSSIEAFF.

This clone was counted a single time. J is TRBJ2-1 and V is TRBV6-5, with D perhaps matching TRBD2 (7 bases). V was trimmed by 4 bases and J by 13 bases, leaving 20 bases between them. Germline assignment: CDR1 MNHEY and CDR2 SVGAGI. The CDR3 extends over 14 amino acids. The DNA for the CDR3 is TGTGCCAGCAGTTGGGGGAGGGGGGCAGCCACCCAGTTCTTC. Residues: CASSWGRGAATQFF.

This clone turned up a few times. The chain uses TRBV29-1 and TRBJ2-5; the D is unclear. Germline CDR1 and CDR2: SQVTM and ANQGSEA. CDR3 length: 13 residues. V lost 5 bases to trimming and J lost 1 base, with 11 bases between them. CDR3 amino acids: CSVSKVLQETQYF. The CDR3 bases are TGCAGCGTTTCCAAGGTCCTCCAAGAGACCCAGTACTTC.

This clone was found a few times. This rearrangement joins TRBV7-9 to TRBJ2-3; 8 bases match TRBD2. The CDR3 is 17 residues long. After removal of 5 bases from V and 0 bases from J, the junction contained 10 bases not matched to a gene. The germline V gene has CDR1 SEHNR and CDR2 FQNEAQ (reference sequence). The CDR3 loop is CASSPRSGSASTDTQYF. Written as DNA, the CDR3 is TGTGCCAGCAGCCCACGCAGCGGGAGTGCTAGCACAGATACGCAGTATTTT.

This clone was observed a handful of times. The J gene is TRBJ2-1, the V gene TRBV27; D may correspond to TRBD1 or TRBD2 (7 bases each). Looked up from germline, CDR1 is MNHEY and CDR2 is SMNVEV (reference sequence). This CDR3 comprises 15 residues. Trimming left V 5 bases short and J 9 bases short, with 20 bases between. CDR3 residues: CASSARQGGLGEQFF. As DNA, the CDR3 is TGTGCCAGCAGTGCCCGACAGGGAGGGCTTGGTGAGCAGTTCTTC.

This clone was seen only a few times. The chain recombines TRBV6-1 with TRBJ2-7, with 7 bases matching TRBD1. V lost 3 bases, J lost 5 bases, and 13 bases stayed unmatched. Germline values: CDR1 MNHNS, CDR2 SASEGT. This CDR3 comprises 16 residues. This chain's CDR3 is CASSELPAGGGDEQYF. As DNA, the CDR3 is TGTGCCAGCAGTGAGTTGCCGGCAGGGGGTGGCGACGAGCAGTACTTC.